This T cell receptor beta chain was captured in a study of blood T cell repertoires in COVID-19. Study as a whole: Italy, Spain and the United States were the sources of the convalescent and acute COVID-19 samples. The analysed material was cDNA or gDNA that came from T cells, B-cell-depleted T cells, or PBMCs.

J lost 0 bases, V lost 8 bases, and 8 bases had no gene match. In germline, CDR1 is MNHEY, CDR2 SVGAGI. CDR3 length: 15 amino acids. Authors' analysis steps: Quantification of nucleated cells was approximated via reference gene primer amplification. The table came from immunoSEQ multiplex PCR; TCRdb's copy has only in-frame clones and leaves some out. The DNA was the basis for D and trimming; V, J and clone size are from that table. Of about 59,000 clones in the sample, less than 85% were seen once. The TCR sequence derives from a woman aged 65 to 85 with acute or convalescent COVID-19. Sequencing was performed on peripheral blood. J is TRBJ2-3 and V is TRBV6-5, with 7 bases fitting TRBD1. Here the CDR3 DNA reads TGTGCCAGCGAGACGGGGACAGCAAGCACAGATACGCAGTATTTT. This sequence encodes CASETGTASTDTQYF.